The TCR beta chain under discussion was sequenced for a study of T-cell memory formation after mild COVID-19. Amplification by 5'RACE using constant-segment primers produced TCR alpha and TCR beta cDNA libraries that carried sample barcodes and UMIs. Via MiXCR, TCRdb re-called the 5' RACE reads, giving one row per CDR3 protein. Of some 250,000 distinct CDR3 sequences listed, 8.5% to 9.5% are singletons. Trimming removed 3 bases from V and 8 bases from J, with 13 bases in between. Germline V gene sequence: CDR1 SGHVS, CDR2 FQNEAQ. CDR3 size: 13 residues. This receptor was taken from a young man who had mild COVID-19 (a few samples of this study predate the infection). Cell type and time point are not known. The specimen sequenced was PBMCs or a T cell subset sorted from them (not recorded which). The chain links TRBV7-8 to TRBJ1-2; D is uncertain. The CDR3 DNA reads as TGTGCCAGCAGCTTCGGCTATACCTCGGGCTACACCTTC. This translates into CASSFGYTSGYTF.